The 13 T cell receptor beta chains below were found in one sample sequenced in a study of shared clonotypes between healthy human individuals. The protocol was immunoSEQ multiplex PCR, while the TCRdb copy is restricted to in-frame clones and leaves out a portion. This sample has about 1 million clones; around 74% occur once, and the top ten carry 1.4% to 1.5%. The material sequenced was memory CD4+ T cells sorted from blood. As for subset: CD45RA-negative fraction. The source is a man aged 18 to 29 in good health.

This clone was seen once. The V call is TRBV30, the J call TRBJ2-5; weak D call: TRBD1 (5 bases). CDR1 is GTSNPN, CDR2 SVGIG, per germline (reference sequence). Trimming removed 2 bases from V and 7 bases from J, with 14 bases in between. The CDR3 loop spans 13 amino acids. CDR3 loop: CAWSRLEQGTQYF. In nucleotides, the CDR3 is TGTGCCTGGAGTCGACTGGAGCAGGGGACCCAGTACTTC.

The rearrangement uses TRBV28 and TRBJ2-7; 7 bases are shared with TRBD1. CDR3 length: 12 residues. The germline V gene encodes CDR1 MDHEN and CDR2 SYDVKM. After removal of 6 bases from V and 4 bases from J, the junction contained 3 bases not matched to a gene. CDR3 bases: TGTGCCAGCAGCATCAGGGGGTACGAGCAGTACTTC. This translates into CASSIRGYEQYF.

The chain joins TRBV6-1 to TRBJ1-1; D remains ambiguous. V was cut by 6 bases and J by 4 bases, with 15 bases left in between. The CDR3 runs 14 residues. Germline lookup yields CDR1 MNHNS and CDR2 SASEGT. CDR3 sequence: CASSDGQKGTEAFF. CDR3 DNA: TGTGCCAGCAGCGACGGCCAAAAAGGCACTGAAGCTTTCTTT.

This clone was found a few times. CDR3 amino acids: CASSVGQGSDTQYF. The DNA for the CDR3 is TGTGCCAGCAGTGTGGGACAGGGATCAGATACGCAGTATTTT. This chain uses TRBV2 with TRBJ2-3; 9 bases map to TRBD1. Germline V gene sequence: CDR1 SNHLY, CDR2 FYNNEI. The CDR3 totals 14 residues. Losses at the gene ends were 4 bases for V and 4 bases for J; bases not matched to a gene: 3.

The chain combines TRBV5-6 with TRBJ1-4; D gene uncertain. The germline V and J ends were trimmed by 3 bases and 6 bases, with 12 bases remaining between them. Germline CDR1 and CDR2: SGHDT and YYEEEE. The CDR3 is 14 amino acids. This CDR3 is CASSSWSSDEKLFF. The CDR3, as DNA: TGTGCCAGCAGCTCTTGGAGTTCGGATGAAAAACTGTTTTTT.

The rearrangement uses TRBV19 and TRBJ1-1; D is unresolved. There are 16 residues in the CDR3. CDR1 is LNHDA and CDR2 is SQIVND in the germline V gene (reference sequence). V was cut by 3 bases and J by 0 bases, with 14 bases left in between. The CDR3 bases are TGTGCCAGTAGTATCCCCGGGCGAAATATGAACACTGAAGCTTTCTTT. Residues: CASSIPGRNMNTEAFF.

This clone was observed a few times. V and J are TRBV5-1 and TRBJ1-1; a possible D gene is TRBD1 (6 bases). CDR3 size: 14 residues. V was shortened by 3 bases and J by 4 bases, with 13 bases between the two germline ends. Germline values: CDR1 SGHRS, CDR2 YFSETQ. CDR3: CASSSAGAGTEAFF. As DNA, the CDR3 is TGCGCCAGCAGCTCTGCGGGGGCGGGCACTGAAGCTTTCTTT.

The rearrangement joins TRBV10-3 to TRBJ2-7; D is unclear. Germline assignment: CDR1 ENHRY and CDR2 SYGVKD. The CDR3 has 15 residues. The ends were cut back, 0 bases at V and 3 bases at J, with 12 bases in the middle. CDR3 sequence reads: CAISESTFNLYEQYF. CDR3 nucleotides: TGTGCCATCAGTGAGTCGACCTTCAATCTCTACGAGCAGTACTTC.

The chain has TRBV15 and TRBJ2-2; D perhaps matches TRBD2 (7 bases). Germline V gene data show CDR1 as LNHNV and CDR2 as YYDKDF (reference sequence). The CDR3 is made up of 12 amino acids. The ends were cut back, 9 bases at V and 3 bases at J, with 8 bases in the middle. CDR3 residues: CATGGDTGELFF. The CDR3 DNA sequence: TGTGCCACAGGGGGGGACACCGGGGAGCTGTTTTTT.

The CDR3 spells CASSLGGGSNTEAFF. CDR3 bases: TGCGCCAGCAGCTTGGGTGGGGGGTCGAACACTGAAGCTTTCTTT. This chain links TRBV5-1 with TRBJ1-1; D might be TRBD1 (5 bases). The CDR3 length is 15 residues. Looked up from germline, CDR1 is SGHRS and CDR2 is YFSETQ. V lost 0 bases, J lost 1 base, and 10 bases lay in between.

The V gene is TRBV5-1, the J gene TRBJ1-1; perhaps TRBD1 as D (6 bases). There are 13 residues in the CDR3. V was cut by 4 bases and J by 7 bases, with 14 bases left in between. Per the germline V gene, CDR1 is SGHRS and CDR2 is YFSETQ. Here the CDR3 DNA reads TGCGCCAGCAGCGTACAGGGATTCGGTGAAGCTTTCTTT. It codes for CASSVQGFGEAFF.

This clone has a count of ten or more. The rearrangement joins TRBV28 to TRBJ2-1; unclear D gene. Trimming removed 6 bases at V and 8 bases at J, with 17 bases between. CDR3 size: 14 residues. Germline CDR1 and CDR2: MDHEN and SYDVKM. Here the CDR3 reads CASRLPHGIDEQFF. CDR3 in DNA: TGTGCCAGCAGACTCCCCCATGGTATAGATGAGCAGTTCTTC.

The J gene is TRBJ2-2, the V gene TRBV5-4, with 12 nucleotides matching TRBD2. Trimming removed 3 bases from V and 6 bases from J; junction bases left unmatched: 12. CDR3 length: 18 residues. In germline, CDR1 is SGHNT, CDR2 YYREEE (reference sequence). CDR3 sequence reads: CASSSPSGGALPSGELFF. In DNA, the CDR3 is TGTGCCAGCAGCTCCCCTAGCGGGGGGGCCTTGCCTTCCGGGGAGCTGTTTTTT.